This T cell receptor (beta chain) was obtained from a study of T cell clones after liver transplantation. In the study overall: As an antigen-independent comparator, third-party-reactive TCRbeta sequences came from pre-transplant mixed lymphocyte reactions. Patients counted as tolerant after at least one year off all immunosuppression, enzymes not exceeding twice normal. Blood was drawn pre-transplant, before withdrawal, and after full or failed withdrawal.

Clones were sequenced by immunoSEQ multiplex PCR, and TCRdb holds only the in-frame ones, with some missing. Among about 25,000 clones listed, around two thirds were seen once. In this sample, this clone turned up a few times. What it binds is not known. Study-wide results and caveats: Donor-reactive sequences fell more than third party-reactive ones, suggesting partial deletion.

The germline V gene encodes CDR1 MNHEY and CDR2 SMNVEV (reference sequence). The trim removed 2 bases at V and 4 bases at J, leaving 8 bases unmatched. CDR3 size: 16 residues. Here the sequenced sample was CD4+ T cells from blood, taken before liver transplant. This sequence joins TRBV27 and TRBJ2-7; 10 bases agree with TRBD1. This receptor was obtained from a human donor who received a liver transplant. The CDR3 is CASSLPRQGARYEQYV. CDR3 coding DNA: TGTGCCAGCAGTTTACCAAGACAGGGGGCGCGTTACGAGCAGTACGTC.